The 6 T cell receptor beta chains given below trace back to one sample, sequenced in a study of shared clonotypes between healthy human individuals. This table comes from immunoSEQ multiplex PCR, and its TCRdb copy is limited to in-frame clones, with some not included. This sample has about 2.1 million clones, with 80% to 95% found just once. Naive CD8 cells lacked CD45RO, underwent positive selection for CCR7 and left out terminally differentiated effector memory CD45RA+ cells. The source material was naive CD8+ T cells from PBMCs. These receptors were taken from a man aged 18-30 years in good health. Some clones in this sample may be carry-over from other donors' samples.

A remark on this clone: The same CDR3 arises from other DNA sequences in this sample as well. The chain uses TRBV27 and TRBJ2-6; the D is unclear. Germline loops: CDR1 MNHEY, CDR2 SMNVEV (reference sequence). CDR3 size: 16 residues. Between the trimmed V and J ends, which lost 0 bases and 0 bases, there was a span of 6 bases. CDR3 DNA sequence: TGTGCCAGCAGTTTATCGTCGAGCTCTGGGGCCAACGTCCTGACTTTC. Translating gives CASSLSSSSGANVLTF.

This clone was counted a single time. The chain recombines TRBV10-3 with TRBJ2-5; 14 nucleotides align to TRBD2. Matching the DNA end better, TRBJ2-7 makes the J call doubtful. The germline V gene has CDR1 ENHRY and CDR2 SYGVKD. The CDR3 has 16 amino acids. The DNA of the CDR3 is TGTGCCATCAGTGACCCTGGGACTAGCGGGAGCTACGAGCAGTACTTC. Translated, it gives CAISDPGTSGSYEQYF.

Details on this clone: The same CDR3 is also encoded by other DNA sequences in this sample. The chain links TRBV11-2 to TRBJ2-7; no reliable D call. V lost 1 base and J 2 bases, leaving 6 bases between the germline ends. The CDR3 is 13 residues long. Germline CDR1 and CDR2: SGHAT and FQNNGV. The CDR3 nucleotides read TGTGCCAGCAGCTTAGGGCCAACCTACGAGCAGTACTTC. This sequence encodes CASSLGPTYEQYF. Filled out from reference TRBV11-2 and TRBJ2-7, the complete variable domain reads EAGVAQSPRYKIIEKRQSVAFWCNPISGHATLYWYQQILGQGPKLLIQFQNNGVVDDSQLPKDRFSAERLKGVDSTLKIQPAKLEDSAVYLCASSLGPTYEQYFGPGTRLTVT.

The chain is built from TRBV11-2 and TRBJ2-1; D is uncertain. V was clipped by 5 bases and J by 4 bases, with 9 bases between them. Germline CDR1 is SGHAT and CDR2 is FQNNGV. There are 13 residues in the CDR3. DNA for the CDR3: TGTGCCAGCAGCCTTACAGCTTACAATGAGCAGTTCTTC. It encodes CASSLTAYNEQFF.

Points on this clone: It is likely a read error: a sequence one base away is far more abundant. The sample carries other DNA sequences with the same CDR3. The CDR3 spells CASSTANTEAFF. CDR3 sequence (DNA): TGTGCCAGCAGTACGGCGAACACTGAAGCTTTCTTT. The chain recombines TRBV7-9 with TRBJ1-1; no definite D call. V was pared by 6 bases and J by 1 base, with 6 bases between. The germline V gene has CDR1 SEHNR and CDR2 FQNEAQ (reference sequence). This CDR3 is built from 12 residues.

The chain carries TRBV4-1 and TRBJ2-2; no reliable D call. Trimming removed 4 bases at V and 1 base at J, with 4 bases between. Per germline, CDR1 MGHRA and CDR2 YSYEKL. This CDR3 is 13 amino acids long. Here the CDR3 DNA reads TGCGCCAGCAGCCCCCTGAACACCGGGGAGCTGTTTTTT. Translation: CASSPLNTGELFF.